This T cell receptor beta chain was sequenced during a study of T cell responses to AZD1222 COVID-19 vaccine. Broader study findings: Researchers report vaccine-associated CD4 TCRs spanning spike, with dominance at 160-218 and 743-854.

Sequencing used immunoSEQ multiplex PCR; TCRdb keeps in-frame clones, though not all of them. The data contain some 150,000 clones, 90% of them singletons. Germline CDR1 and CDR2: LNHDA and SQIVND (reference sequence). The CDR3 consists of 16 residues. Germline trimming cut 5 bases from V and 1 base from J; bases unmatched to any gene: 6. Remarks on this clone: Its antigen is as yet unknown.

This TCR was recovered from an adult in good health. The sample here was peripheral blood, taken on day 0 of AZD1222 vaccination. The V gene is TRBV19, the J gene TRBJ2-2, with 8 positions matching TRBD1. CDR3 protein: CASSFIGTGNTGELFF. Here the CDR3 DNA reads TGTGCCAGTAGTTTTATCGGGACAGGGAACACCGGGGAGCTGTTTTTT.